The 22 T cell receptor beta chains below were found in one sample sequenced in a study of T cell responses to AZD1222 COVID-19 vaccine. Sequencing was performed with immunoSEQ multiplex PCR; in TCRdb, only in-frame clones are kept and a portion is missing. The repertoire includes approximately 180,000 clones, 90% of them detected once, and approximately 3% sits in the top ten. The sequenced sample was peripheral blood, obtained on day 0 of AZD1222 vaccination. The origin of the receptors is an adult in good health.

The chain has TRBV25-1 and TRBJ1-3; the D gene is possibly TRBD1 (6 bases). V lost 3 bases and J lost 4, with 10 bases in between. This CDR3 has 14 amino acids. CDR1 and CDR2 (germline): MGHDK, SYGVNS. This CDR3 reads CASSDRGAGNTIYF. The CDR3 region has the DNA TGTGCCAGCAGTGACAGGGGAGCGGGAAACACCATATATTTT. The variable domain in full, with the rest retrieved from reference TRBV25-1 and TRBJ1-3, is EADIYQTPRYLVIGTGKKITLECSQTMGHDKMYWYQQDPGMELHLIHYSYGVNSTEKGDLSSESTVSRIRTEHFPLTLESARPSHTSQYLCASSDRGAGNTIYFGEGSWLTVV.

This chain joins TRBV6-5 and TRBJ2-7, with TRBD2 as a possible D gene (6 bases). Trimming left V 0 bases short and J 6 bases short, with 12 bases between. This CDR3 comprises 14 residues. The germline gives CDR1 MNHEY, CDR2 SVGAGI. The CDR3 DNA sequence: TGTGCCAGCAGTTACTCGTACCGGGGGTCCGAGCAGTACTTC. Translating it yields CASSYSYRGSEQYF.

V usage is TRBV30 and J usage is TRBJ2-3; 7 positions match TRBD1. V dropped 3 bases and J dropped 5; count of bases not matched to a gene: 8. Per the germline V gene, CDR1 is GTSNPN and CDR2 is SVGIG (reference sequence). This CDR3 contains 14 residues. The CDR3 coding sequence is TGTGCCTGGAGGAAAGGGGGCGCAGGAGATACGCAGTATTTT. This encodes CAWRKGGAGDTQYF.

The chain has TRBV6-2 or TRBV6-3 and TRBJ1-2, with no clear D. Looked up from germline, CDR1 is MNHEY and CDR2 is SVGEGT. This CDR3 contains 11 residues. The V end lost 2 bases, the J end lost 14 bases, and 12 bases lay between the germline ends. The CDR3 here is CASSYVDVLTF. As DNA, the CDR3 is TGTGCCAGCAGTTACGTGGACGTATTGACCTTC.

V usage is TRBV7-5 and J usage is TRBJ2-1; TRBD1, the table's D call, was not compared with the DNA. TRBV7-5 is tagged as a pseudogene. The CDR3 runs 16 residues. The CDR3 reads CARSPRTGSRTDEQFF. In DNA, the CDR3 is TGTGCCAGAAGCCCCAGGACAGGGTCACGTACCGATGAGCAGTTCTTC.

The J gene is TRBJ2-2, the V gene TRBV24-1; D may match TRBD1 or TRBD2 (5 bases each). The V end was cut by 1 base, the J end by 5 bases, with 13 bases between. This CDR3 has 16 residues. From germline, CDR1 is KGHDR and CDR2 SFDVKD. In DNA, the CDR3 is TGTGCCACCAGTGATTTCCCCGGGGCCAGAACCGGGGAGCTGTTTTTT. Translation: CATSDFPGARTGELFF.

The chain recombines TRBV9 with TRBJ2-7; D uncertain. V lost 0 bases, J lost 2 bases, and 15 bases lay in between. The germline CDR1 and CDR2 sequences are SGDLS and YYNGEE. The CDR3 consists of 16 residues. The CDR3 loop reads CASSVVGVSSPYEQYF. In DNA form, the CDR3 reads TGTGCCAGCAGCGTAGTTGGGGTCTCCTCTCCCTACGAGCAGTACTTC.

The CDR3: CASSPLPAGVDSNYGYTF. The DNA of the CDR3 is TGTGCCAGCTCACCACTTCCTGCGGGAGTGGATTCTAACTATGGCTACACCTTC. V usage is TRBV18 and J usage is TRBJ1-2, with D uncertain. Germline CDR1 and CDR2: KGHSH and LQKENI. Trimming removed 1 base from V and 0 bases from J, with 18 bases in between. There are 18 residues in the CDR3.

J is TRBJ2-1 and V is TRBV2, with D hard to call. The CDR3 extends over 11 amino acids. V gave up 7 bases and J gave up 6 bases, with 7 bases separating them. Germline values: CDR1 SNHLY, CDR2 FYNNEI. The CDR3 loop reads CASITANEQFF. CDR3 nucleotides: TGTGCCAGCATTACGGCCAATGAGCAGTTCTTC.

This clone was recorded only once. The CDR3 region has the DNA TGTGCCAGCAGCCCCCAAAGGGAGGGTGTGTCCTCACCCCTCCACTTT. It codes for CASSPQREGVSSPLHF. This sequence joins TRBV11-2 and TRBJ1-6; D is uncertain. This CDR3 spans 16 amino acids. Germline CDR1 and CDR2: SGHAT and FQNNGV. The ends were cut back, 5 bases at V and 10 bases at J, with 21 bases in the middle.

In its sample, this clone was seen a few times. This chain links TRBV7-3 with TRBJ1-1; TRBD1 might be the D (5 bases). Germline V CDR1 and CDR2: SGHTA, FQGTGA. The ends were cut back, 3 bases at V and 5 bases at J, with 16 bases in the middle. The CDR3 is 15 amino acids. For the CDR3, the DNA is TGTGCCAGCAGCTTGGACGGGGGGACCCCTACTGAAGCTTTCTTT. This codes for CASSLDGGTPTEAFF.

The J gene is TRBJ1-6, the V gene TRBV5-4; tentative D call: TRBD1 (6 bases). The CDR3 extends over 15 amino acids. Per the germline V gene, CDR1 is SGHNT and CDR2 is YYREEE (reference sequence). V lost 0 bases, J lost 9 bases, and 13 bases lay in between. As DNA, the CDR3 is TGTGCCAGCAGCTTGGACGGGCAGGGGACTTCACCCCTCCACTTT. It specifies CASSLDGQGTSPLHF. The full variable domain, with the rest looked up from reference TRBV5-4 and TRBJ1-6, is ETGVTQSPTHLIKTRGQQVTLRCSSQSGHNTVSWYQQALGQGPQFIFQYYREEENGRGNFPPRFSGLQFPNYSSELNVNALELDDSALYLCASSLDGQGTSPLHFGNGTRLTVT.

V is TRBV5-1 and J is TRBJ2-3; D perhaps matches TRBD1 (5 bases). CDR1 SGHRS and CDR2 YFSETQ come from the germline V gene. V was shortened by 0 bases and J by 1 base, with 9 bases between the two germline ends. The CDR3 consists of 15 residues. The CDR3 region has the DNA TGCGCCAGCAGCTTGGAGGGGAAGGGCACAGATACGCAGTATTTT. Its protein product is CASSLEGKGTDTQYF. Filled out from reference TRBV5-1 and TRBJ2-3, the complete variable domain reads KAGVTQTPRYLIKTRGQQVTLSCSPISGHRSVSWYQQTPGQGLQFLFEYFSETQRNKGNFPGRFSGRQFSNSRSEMNVSTLELGDSALYLCASSLEGKGTDTQYFGPGTRLTVL.

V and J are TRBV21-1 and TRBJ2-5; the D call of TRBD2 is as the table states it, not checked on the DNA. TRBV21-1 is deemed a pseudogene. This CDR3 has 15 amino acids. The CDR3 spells CASTQRDYRWETQYF. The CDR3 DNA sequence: TGTGCCAGCACCCAACGGGACTATAGGTGGGAGACCCAGTACTTC.

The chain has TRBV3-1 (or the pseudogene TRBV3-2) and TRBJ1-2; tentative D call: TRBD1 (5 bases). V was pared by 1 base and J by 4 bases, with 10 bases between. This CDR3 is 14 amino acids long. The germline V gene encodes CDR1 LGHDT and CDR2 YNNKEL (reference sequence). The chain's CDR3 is CASSQASGFYGYTF. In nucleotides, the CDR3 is TGTGCCAGCAGCCAAGCGTCAGGGTTCTATGGCTACACCTTC.

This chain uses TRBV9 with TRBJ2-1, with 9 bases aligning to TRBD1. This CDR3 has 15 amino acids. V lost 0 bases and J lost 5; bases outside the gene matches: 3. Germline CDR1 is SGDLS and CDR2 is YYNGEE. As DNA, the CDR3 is TGTGCCAGCAGCGTAGGTGGGACAGGGAACAATGAGCAGTTCTTC. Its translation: CASSVGGTGNNEQFF.

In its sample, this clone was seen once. Written as DNA, the CDR3 is TGTGCCAGCAGCGCACAGGGGGGTTGGTCCTACGAGCAGTACTTC. It encodes CASSAQGGWSYEQYF. V and J are TRBV13 and TRBJ2-7, with 8 bases that match TRBD1. The CDR3 covers 15 residues. Germline assignment: CDR1 PRHDT and CDR2 FYEKMQ (reference sequence). J gave up 1 base and V 5 bases, and 7 bases lay outside the gene matches.

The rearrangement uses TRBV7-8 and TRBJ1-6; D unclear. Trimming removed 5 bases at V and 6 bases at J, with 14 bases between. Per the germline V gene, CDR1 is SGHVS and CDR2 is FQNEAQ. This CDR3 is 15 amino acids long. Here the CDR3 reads CASSPPARVNSPLHF. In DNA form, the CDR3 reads TGTGCCAGCAGCCCCCCGGCCCGGGTTAATTCACCCCTCCACTTT.

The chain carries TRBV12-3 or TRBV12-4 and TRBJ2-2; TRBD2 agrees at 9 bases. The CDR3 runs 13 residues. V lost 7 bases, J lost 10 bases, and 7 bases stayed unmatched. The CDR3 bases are TGTGCCAGCACCCAGGGCGGGAGGGCGGAGCTGTTTTTT. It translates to CASTQGGRAELFF.

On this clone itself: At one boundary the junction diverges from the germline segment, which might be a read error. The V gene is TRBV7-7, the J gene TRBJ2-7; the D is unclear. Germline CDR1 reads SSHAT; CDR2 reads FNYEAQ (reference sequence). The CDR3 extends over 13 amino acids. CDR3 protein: CASSLGLDYEQYF. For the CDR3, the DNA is TGTGCTAGCAGCTTAGGGTTGGACTACGAGCAGTACTTC. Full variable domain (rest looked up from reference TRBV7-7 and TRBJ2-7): GAGVSQSPRYKVTKRGQDVTLRCDPISSHATLYWYQQALGQGPEFLTYFNYEAQPDKSGLPSDRFSAERPEGSISTLTIQRTEQRDSAMYRCASSLGLDYEQYFGPGTRLTVT.

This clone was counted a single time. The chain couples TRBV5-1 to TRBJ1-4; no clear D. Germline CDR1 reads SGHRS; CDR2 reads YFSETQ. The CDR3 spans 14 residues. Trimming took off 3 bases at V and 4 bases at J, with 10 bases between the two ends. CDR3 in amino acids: CASSSDGNNEKLFF. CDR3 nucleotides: TGCGCCAGCAGCTCGGACGGGAATAATGAAAAACTGTTTTTT.

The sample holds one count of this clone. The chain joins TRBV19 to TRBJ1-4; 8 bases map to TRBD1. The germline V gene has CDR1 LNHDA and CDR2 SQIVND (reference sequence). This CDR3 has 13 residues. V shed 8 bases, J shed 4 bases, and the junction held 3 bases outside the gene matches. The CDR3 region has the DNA TGTGCCAGTTCACAGGGGGATAATGAAAAACTGTTTTTT. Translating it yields CASSQGDNEKLFF. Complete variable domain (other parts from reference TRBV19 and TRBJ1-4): DGGITQSPKYLFRKEGQNVTLSCEQNLNHDAMYWYRQDPGQGLRLIYYSQIVNDFQKGDIAEGYSVSREKKESFPLTVTSAQKNPTAFYLCASSQGDNEKLFFGSGTQLSVL.